This is a list of T cell receptor beta chains from one sample in a study of OX40 agonist ivuxolimab in advanced cancers. The repertoire was sequenced with immunoSEQ multiplex PCR; TCRdb's copy has only in-frame clones and lacks some. The sample records tens of thousands of clones, 88% being singletons. The material sequenced was CD4+ or CD8+ T cells sorted from blood, taken in a trial of the OX40 agonist ivuxolimab. These receptors were taken from an adult with an advanced solid tumor such as melanoma, head and neck, liver or kidney cancer. Each CDR3 is given with its conserved first and last residue. A D gene is named only where the DNA matches it firmly. The size entry is marked missing in some rows and otherwise reads once, few, many or a size class.

TRBD2	TRBV28	TRBJ2-3	.	TGTGCCAGCAGTTTCGGGTGGGGTGGGGGAAGACTAGCGAAGACAGGAACAGATACGCAGTATTTT	CASSFGWGGGRLAKTGTDTQYF
TRBD1	TRBV18	TRBJ2-5	.	TGTGCCAGCTCACTGAATCCCGGGACAGGGCAAGAGACCCAGTACTTC	CASSLNPGTGQETQYF
.	TRBV2	TRBJ2-4	.	TGTGCCAGCAGAGGGATCTTGTTTGGGGCCAAAAACATTCAGTACTTC	CASRGILFGAKNIQYF
.	TRBV5-1	TRBJ1-5	once	TGCGCCAGCAGTCGACAGCCCCAGCATTTT	CASSRQPQHF
TRBD2	TRBV6-1	TRBJ2-6	.	TGTGCCAGCAGTGCGACTAGCGGAGGCGGCGGGGGGGCCAACGTCCTGACTTTC	CASSATSGGGGGANVLTF
TRBD1	TRBV5-1	TRBJ1-2	.	TGCGCCAGCAGCGTGACAGGGGGAAACTATGGCTACACCTTC	CASSVTGGNYGYTF
.	TRBV5-1	TRBJ1-1	.	TGCGCCAGCAGCCTTCAGGGGAAAAACACTGAAGCTTTCTTT	CASSLQGKNTEAFF
.	TRBV7-8	TRBJ2-7	.	TGTGCCAGCAGCGCTAGATACGAGCAGTACTTC	CASSARYEQYF
TRBD1	TRBV18	TRBJ2-2	.	TGTGCCAGCTCACCGACGACAGGGACCGGGGAGCTGTTTTTT	CASSPTTGTGELFF
.	TRBV7-8	TRBJ1-1	.	TGTGCCAGCAGCTTAGGACGGGGGGCGGAAGCTTTCTTT	CASSLGRGAEAFF
.	TRBV2	TRBJ1-5	.	TGTGCCAGCAGTGAATCTCGAACAAGTCAGCCCCAGCATTTT	CASSESRTSQPQHF
.	TRBV7-3	TRBJ2-6	.	TGTGCCAGCAGCCCAGGGTGGGACGGCAAATCTGGGGCCAACGTCCTGACTTTC	CASSPGWDGKSGANVLTF
TRBD2	TRBV18	TRBJ2-1	.	TGTGCCAGCTCACCACGTCTTCTAGCGGACTACAATGAGCAGTTCTTC	CASSPRLLADYNEQFF
.	TRBV18	TRBJ1-2	.	TGTGCCAGCTCACCAGGGAGCAGCCCTAACTATGGCTACACCTTC	CASSPGSSPNYGYTF
.	TRBV7-2	TRBJ2-3	once	TGTGCCAGCAGCTTAGCCGCTAGCACAGATACGCAGTATTTT	CASSLAASTDTQYF
.	TRBV7-9	TRBJ1-1	few	TGTGCCAGCAGCTGGGGGACGGCGAACACTGAAGCTTTCTTT	CASSWGTANTEAFF
.	TRBV15	TRBJ1-5	.	TGTGCCACCGGTGGGACTTATCAGCCCCAGCATTTT	CATGGTYQPQHF
.	TRBV29-1	TRBJ2-2	.	TGCAGCGCAGGGGGGGCATACGCCGGGGAGCTGTTTTTT	CSAGGAYAGELFF
.	TRBV6-1	TRBJ2-5	.	TGTGCCAGCATCCCGAGGGGTCCGCTCCAAGAGACCCAGTACTTC	CASIPRGPLQETQYF
TRBD1	TRBV5-1	TRBJ1-1	.	TGCGCCAGCAGCTTGGAGGCAGGGGGCTACACTGAAGCTTTCTTT	CASSLEAGGYTEAFF
.	TRBV6-5	TRBJ2-2	once	TGTGCCAGCAGTTACGCGGGTGGGAACACCGGGGAGCTGTTTTTT	CASSYAGGNTGELFF
TRBD1	TRBV5-1	TRBJ1-4	.	TGCGCCAGCAGCTTAAGAGACAGGGGAGTGGGAGAAAAACTGTTTTTT	CASSLRDRGVGEKLFF
.	TRBV7-9	TRBJ2-1	.	TGTGCCAGCAGTAGGACTACCCCTATTGGTGAGCAGTTCTTC	CASSRTTPIGEQFF
.	TRBV14	TRBJ2-5	.	TGTGCCAGCAGCCAGGGGACGGAGACCCAGTACTTC	CASSQGTETQYF
TRBD1	TRBV5-6	TRBJ2-3	.	TGTGCCAGCAGCTCGGACAGGGTGGAGTATTTT	CASSSDRVEYF
.	TRBV30	TRBJ1-5	.	TGTGCCTGGAGCTGGGGGGGCAGCCAGCCCCAGCATTTT	CAWSWGGSQPQHF
TRBD1	TRBV23-1	TRBJ2-7	.	TGCGCCAGCGACTTTCTCACCGGGACAGGGGTTTCGTACGAGCAGTACTTC	CASDFLTGTGVSYEQYF
.	TRBV11-3	TRBJ2-3	.	TGTGCCAGCAGCCCCGGGGCTCAGAGGACAGATACGCAGTATTTT	CASSPGAQRTDTQYF
TRBD1	TRBV18	TRBJ2-7	once	TGTGCCAGCTCAGCCGACAGGGTTGGCTCCTACGAGCAGTACTTC	CASSADRVGSYEQYF
TRBD2	TRBV29-1	TRBJ2-3	.	TGCAGCGTGGACGGGGCAGCGGGAGGCCCAGATACGCAGTATTTT	CSVDGAAGGPDTQYF
.	TRBV6-5	TRBJ1-1	.	TGTGCCAGCAGTTACCTAGACACTGAAGCTTTCTTT	CASSYLDTEAFF
.	TRBV5-1	TRBJ2-1	.	TGCGCCAGCAGCTTGCCAGGGGACTCCTACAATGAGCAGTTCTTC	CASSLPGDSYNEQFF
.	TRBV20-1	TRBJ1-1	once	TGCAGTGAGGTAAGAGGCACTGAAGCTTTCTTT	CSEVRGTEAFF
.	TRBV11-2	TRBJ1-5	.	TGTGCCAGCAGCCCGCAGTTTGACGGGAAAAGCAATCAGCCCCAGCATTTT	CASSPQFDGKSNQPQHF